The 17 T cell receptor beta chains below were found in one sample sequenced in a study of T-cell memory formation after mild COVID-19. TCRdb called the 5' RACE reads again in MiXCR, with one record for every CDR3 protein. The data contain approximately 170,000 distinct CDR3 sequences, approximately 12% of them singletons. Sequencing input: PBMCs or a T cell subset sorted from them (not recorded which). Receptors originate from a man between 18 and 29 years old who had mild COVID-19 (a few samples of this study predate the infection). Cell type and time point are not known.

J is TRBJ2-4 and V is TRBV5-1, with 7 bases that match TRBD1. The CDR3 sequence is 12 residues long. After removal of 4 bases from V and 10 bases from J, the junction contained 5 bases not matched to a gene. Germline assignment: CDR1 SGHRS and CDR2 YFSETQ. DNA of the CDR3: TGCGCCAGCAGCCACGGACAGGATATTCAGTACTTC. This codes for CASSHGQDIQYF.

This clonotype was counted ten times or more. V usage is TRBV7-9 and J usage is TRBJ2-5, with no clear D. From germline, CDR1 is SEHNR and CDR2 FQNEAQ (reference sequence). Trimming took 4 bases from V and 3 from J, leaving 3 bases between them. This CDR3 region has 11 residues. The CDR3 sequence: CASSYEETQYF. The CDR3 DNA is TGTGCCAGCAGCTACGAAGAGACCCAGTACTTC.

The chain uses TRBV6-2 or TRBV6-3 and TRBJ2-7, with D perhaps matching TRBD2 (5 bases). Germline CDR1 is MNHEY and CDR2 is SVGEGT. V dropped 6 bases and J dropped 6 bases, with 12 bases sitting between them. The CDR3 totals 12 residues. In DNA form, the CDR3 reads TGTGCCAGCAGGTTGTCGGGAACCGAGCAGTACTTC. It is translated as CASRLSGTEQYF.

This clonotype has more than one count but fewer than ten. CDR3 DNA: TGTGCCAGCAGCACCCGGACAGGGTTCGATGAAAAACTGTTTTTT. Translated, it gives CASSTRTGFDEKLFF. This chain uses TRBV9 with TRBJ1-4, with 8 bases matching TRBD1. The germline V gene has CDR1 SGDLS and CDR2 YYNGEE. J lost 6 bases, V lost 4 bases, and 8 bases had no gene match. This CDR3 spans 15 amino acids.

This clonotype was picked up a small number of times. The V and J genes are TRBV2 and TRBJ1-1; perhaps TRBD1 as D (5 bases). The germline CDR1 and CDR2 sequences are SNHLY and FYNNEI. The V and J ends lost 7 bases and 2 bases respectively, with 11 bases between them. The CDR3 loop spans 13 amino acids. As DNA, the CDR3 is TGTGCCAGCATGACAGAGAGAAACACTGAAGCTTTCTTT. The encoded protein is CASMTERNTEAFF.

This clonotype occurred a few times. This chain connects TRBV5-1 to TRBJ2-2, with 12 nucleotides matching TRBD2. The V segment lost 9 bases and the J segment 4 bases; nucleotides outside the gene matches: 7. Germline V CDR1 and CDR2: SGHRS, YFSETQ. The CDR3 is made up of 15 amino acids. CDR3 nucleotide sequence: TGCGCCACCACGAGGACTAGCGGGGTCACCGGGGAGCTGTTTTTT. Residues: CATTRTSGVTGELFF.

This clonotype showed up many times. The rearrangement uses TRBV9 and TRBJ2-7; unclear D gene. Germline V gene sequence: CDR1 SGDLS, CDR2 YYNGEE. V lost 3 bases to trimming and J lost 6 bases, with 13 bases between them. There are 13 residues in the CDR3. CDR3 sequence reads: CASSAQTVSEQYF. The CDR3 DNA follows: TGTGCCAGCAGCGCTCAGACCGTCTCCGAGCAGTACTTC.

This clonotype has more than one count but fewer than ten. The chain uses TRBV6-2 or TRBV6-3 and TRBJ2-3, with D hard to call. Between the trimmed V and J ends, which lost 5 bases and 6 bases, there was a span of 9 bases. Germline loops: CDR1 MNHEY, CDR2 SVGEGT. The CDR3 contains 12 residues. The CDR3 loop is CASSPTVDTQYF. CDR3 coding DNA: TGTGCCAGCAGTCCTACGGTGGATACGCAGTATTTT.

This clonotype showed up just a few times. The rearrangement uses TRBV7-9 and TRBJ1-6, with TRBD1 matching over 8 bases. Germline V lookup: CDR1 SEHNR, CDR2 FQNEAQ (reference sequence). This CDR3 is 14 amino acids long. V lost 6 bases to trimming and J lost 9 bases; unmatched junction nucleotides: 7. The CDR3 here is CASRGQGGVSPLHF. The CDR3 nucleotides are TGTGCCAGCAGAGGACAGGGCGGGGTTTCACCCCTCCACTTT.

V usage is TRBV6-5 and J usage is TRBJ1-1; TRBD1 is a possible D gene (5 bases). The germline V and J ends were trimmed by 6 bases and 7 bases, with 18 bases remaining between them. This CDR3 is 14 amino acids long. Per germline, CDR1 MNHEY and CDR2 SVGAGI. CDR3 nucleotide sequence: TGTGCCAGCAGCCCCCTTGAGGGGAGCCATGAAGCTTTCTTT. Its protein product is CASSPLEGSHEAFF.

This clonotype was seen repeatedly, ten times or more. The CDR3 sequence is CASSLYRDSPLHF. DNA for the CDR3: TGTGCCAGCAGTTTATACAGGGATTCACCCCTCCACTTT. The chain uses TRBV27 and TRBJ1-6, with D perhaps TRBD1 (6 bases). The CDR3 totals 13 residues. CDR1 and CDR2 (germline): MNHEY, SMNVEV (reference sequence). V was trimmed by 1 base and J by 8 bases, leaving 6 bases between them.

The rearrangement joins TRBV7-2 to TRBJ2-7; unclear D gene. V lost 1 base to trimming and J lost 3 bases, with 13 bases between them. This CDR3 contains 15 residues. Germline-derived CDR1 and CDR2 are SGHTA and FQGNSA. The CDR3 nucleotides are TGTGCCAGCAGCTTAGGTCGGCAGTCCCACTACGAGCAGTACGTC. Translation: CASSLGRQSHYEQYV.

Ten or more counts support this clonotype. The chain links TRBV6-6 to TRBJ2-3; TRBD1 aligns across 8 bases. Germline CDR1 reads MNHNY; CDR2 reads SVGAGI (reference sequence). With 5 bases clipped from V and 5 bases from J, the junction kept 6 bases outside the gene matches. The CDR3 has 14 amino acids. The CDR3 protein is CASSRTGNEDTQYF. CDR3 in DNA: TGTGCCAGCAGTCGGACAGGGAACGAAGATACGCAGTATTTT.

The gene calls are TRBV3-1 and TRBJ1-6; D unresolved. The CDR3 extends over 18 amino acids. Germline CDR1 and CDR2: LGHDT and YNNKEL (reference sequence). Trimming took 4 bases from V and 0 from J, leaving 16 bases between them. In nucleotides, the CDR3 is TGTGCCAGCAGCCCGTACCCGCCGGGGAGCTCCTATAATTCACCCCTCCACTTT. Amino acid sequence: CASSPYPPGSSYNSPLHF.

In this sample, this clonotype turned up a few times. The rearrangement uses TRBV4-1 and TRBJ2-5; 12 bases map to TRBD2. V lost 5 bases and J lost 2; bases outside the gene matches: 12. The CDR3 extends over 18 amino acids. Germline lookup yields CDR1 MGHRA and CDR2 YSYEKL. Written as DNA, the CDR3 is TGCGCCAGCAGCTTTACAAATCTAGCGGGGGGGAATCAAGAGACCCAGTACTTC. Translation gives CASSFTNLAGGNQETQYF.

CDR3 DNA: TGTGCCACTCGCACAGGGAACACCGGGGAGCTGTTTTTT. Its translation is CATRTGNTGELFF. V usage is TRBV2 and J usage is TRBJ2-2, with a weak D call TRBD1 (5 bases). The CDR3 covers 13 residues. The ends were cut back, 10 bases at V and 1 base at J, with 10 bases in the middle. Germline CDR1 reads SNHLY; CDR2 reads FYNNEI.

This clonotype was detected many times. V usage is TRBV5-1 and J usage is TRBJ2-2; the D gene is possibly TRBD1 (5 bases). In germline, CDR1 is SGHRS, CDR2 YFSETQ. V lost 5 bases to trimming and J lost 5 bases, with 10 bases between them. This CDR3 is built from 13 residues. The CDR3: CASRARATGELFF. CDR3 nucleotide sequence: TGCGCCAGCAGAGCCAGGGCGACCGGGGAGCTGTTTTTT. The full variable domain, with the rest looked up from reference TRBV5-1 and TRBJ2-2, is KAGVTQTPRYLIKTRGQQVTLSCSPISGHRSVSWYQQTPGQGLQFLFEYFSETQRNKGNFPGRFSGRQFSNSRSEMNVSTLELGDSALYLCASRARATGELFFGEGSRLTVL.